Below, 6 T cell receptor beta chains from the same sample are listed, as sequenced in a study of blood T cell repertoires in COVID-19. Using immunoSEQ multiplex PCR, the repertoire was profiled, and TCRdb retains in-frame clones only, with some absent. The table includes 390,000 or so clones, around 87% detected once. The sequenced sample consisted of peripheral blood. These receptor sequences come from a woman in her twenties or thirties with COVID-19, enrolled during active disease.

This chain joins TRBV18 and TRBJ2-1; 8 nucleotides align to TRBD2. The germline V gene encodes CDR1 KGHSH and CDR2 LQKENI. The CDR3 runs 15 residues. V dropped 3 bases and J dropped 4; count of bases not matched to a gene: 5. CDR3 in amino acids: CASSPAGGPYNEQFF. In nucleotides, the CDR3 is TGTGCCAGCTCACCTGCGGGAGGCCCGTACAATGAGCAGTTCTTC.

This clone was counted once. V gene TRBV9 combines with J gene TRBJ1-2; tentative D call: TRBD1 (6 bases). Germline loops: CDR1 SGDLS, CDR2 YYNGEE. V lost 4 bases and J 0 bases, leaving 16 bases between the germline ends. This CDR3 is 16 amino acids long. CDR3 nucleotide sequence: TGTGCCAGCAGCTACCCGGTGGACAGCGCTAACTATGGCTACACCTTC. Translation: CASSYPVDSANYGYTF.

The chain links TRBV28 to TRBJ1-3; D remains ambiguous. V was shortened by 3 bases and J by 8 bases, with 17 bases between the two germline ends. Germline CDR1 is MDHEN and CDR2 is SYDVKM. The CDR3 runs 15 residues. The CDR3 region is CASSLYVRKLDTIYF. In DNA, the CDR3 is TGTGCCAGCAGTTTGTACGTCAGGAAACTAGACACCATATATTTT.

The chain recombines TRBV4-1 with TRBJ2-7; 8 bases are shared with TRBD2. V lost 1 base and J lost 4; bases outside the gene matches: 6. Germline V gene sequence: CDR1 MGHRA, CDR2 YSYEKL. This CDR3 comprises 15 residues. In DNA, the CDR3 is TGCGCCAGCAGCCAAGCAAGCGGGAGTTTTTACGAGCAGTACTTC. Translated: CASSQASGSFYEQYF.

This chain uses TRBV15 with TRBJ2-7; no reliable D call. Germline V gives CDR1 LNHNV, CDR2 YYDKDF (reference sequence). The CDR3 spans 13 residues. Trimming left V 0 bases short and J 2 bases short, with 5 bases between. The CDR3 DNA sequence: TGTGCCACCAGCAGAGATGTCGCCTACGAGCAGTACTTC. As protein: CATSRDVAYEQYF. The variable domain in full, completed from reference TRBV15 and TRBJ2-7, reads DAMVIQNPRYQVTQFGKPVTLSCSQTLNHNVMYWYQQKSSQAPKLLFHYYDKDFNNEADTPDNFQSRRPNTSFCFLDIRSPGLGDTAMYLCATSRDVAYEQYFGPGTRLTVT.

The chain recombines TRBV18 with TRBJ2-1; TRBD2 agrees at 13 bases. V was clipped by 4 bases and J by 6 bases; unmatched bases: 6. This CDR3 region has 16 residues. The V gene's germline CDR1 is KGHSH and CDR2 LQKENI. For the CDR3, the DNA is TGTGCCAGCTCACGCCCCGGGACTAGCGGGATCAATGAGCAGTTCTTC. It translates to CASSRPGTSGINEQFF. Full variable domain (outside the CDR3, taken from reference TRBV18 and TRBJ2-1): NAGVMQNPRHLVRRRGQEARLRCSPMKGHSHVYWYRQLPEEGLKFMVYLQKENIIDESGMPKERFSAEFPKEGPSILRIQQVVRGDSAAYFCASSRPGTSGINEQFFGPGTRLTVL.